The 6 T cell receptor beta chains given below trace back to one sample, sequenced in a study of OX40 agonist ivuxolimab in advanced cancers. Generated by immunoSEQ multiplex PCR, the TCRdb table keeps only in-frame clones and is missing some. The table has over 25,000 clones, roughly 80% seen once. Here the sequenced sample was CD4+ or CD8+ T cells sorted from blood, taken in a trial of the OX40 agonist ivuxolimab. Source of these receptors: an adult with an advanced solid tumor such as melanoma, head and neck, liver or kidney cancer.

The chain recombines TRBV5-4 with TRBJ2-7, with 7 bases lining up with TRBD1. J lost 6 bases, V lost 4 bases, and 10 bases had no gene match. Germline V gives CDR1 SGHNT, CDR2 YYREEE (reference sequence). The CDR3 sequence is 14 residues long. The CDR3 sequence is CASSPTDRFSEQYF. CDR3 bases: TGTGCCAGCAGCCCGACGGACAGGTTCAGCGAGCAGTACTTC.

Here the CDR3 reads CASSSGHRDRETQYF. The DNA for the CDR3 is TGTGCCAGCAGTTCCGGACATAGGGATAGAGAGACCCAGTACTTC. The chain uses TRBV6-6 and TRBJ2-5, with D perhaps matching TRBD1 (5 bases). CDR1 MNHNY and CDR2 SVGAGI come from the germline V gene (reference sequence). Trimming cost V 4 bases and J 4 bases, with 16 bases left between them. The CDR3 has 15 amino acids.

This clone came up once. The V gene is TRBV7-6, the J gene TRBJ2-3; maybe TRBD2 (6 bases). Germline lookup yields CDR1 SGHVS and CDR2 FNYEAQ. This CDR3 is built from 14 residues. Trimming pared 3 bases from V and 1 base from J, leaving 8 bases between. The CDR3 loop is CASSFGGGTDTQYF. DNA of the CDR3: TGTGCCAGCAGCTTCGGGGGAGGCACAGATACGCAGTATTTT.

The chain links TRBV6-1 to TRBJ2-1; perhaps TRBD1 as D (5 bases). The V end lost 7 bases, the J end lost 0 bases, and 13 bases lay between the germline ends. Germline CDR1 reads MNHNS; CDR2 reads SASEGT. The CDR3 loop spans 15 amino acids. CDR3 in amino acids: CASMVRGGSYNEQFF. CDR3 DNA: TGTGCCAGCATGGTAAGGGGTGGCTCCTACAATGAGCAGTTCTTC.

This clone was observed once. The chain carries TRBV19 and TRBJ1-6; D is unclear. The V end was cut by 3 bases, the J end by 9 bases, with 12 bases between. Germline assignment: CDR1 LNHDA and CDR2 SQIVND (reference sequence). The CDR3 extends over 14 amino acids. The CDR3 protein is CASSMDGLGSPLHF. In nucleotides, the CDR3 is TGTGCCAGTAGTATGGACGGCCTGGGTTCACCCCTCCACTTT.

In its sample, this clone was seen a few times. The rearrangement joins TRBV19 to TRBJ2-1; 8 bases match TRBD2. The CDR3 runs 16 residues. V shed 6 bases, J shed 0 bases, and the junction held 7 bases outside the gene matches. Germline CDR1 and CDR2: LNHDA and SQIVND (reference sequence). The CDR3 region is CASRWDSGVSYNEQFF. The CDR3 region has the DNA TGTGCCAGTAGATGGGATAGCGGGGTCTCCTACAATGAGCAGTTCTTC.